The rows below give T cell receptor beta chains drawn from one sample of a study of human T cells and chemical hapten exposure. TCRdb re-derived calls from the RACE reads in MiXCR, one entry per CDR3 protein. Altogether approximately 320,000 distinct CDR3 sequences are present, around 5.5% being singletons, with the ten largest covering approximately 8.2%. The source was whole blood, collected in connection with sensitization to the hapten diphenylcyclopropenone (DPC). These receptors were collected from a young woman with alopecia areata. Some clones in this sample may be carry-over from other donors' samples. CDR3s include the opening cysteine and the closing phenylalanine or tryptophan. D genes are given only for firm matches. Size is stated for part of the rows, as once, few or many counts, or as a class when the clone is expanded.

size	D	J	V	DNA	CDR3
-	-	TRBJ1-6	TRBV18	TGTGCCAGCTCACCCCTACCTCCTAGCTCCTATAATTCACCCCTCCACTTT	CASSPLPPSSYNSPLHF
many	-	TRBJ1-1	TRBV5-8	TGTGCCAGCAGCTTGGGGACAGCGAGGGACACTGAAGCTTTCTTT	CASSLGTARDTEAFF
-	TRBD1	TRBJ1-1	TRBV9	TGTGCCAGCAGCGCCTCCGCCGGGACAGACACTGAAGCTTTCTTT	CASSASAGTDTEAFF
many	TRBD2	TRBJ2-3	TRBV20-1	TGCAGTGTTATACGGGGGGGACGCGATACGCAGTATTTT	CSVIRGGRDTQYF
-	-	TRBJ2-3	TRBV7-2	TGTGCCAGCAGCCAACGGCCCACCCCAGATACGCAGTATTTT	CASSQRPTPDTQYF
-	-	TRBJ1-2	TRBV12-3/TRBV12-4	TGTGCCAGCAGTTTCGGAGAGAACTATGGCTACACCTTC	CASSFGENYGYTF
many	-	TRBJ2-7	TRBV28	TGTGCCAGCAGCTTTTCTATGAATGAGGCGGCTTCCTACGAGCAGTACTTC	CASSFSMNEAASYEQYF
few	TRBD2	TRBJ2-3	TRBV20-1	TGCAGTGCTGTCGGGACTAGCGGGGGGGCTGGCACAGATACGCAGTATTTT	CSAVGTSGGAGTDTQYF
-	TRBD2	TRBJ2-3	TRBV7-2	TGTGCCAGCAGCCTCGGGACTAGCGGGGGGGCCCCCACAGATACGCAGTATTTT	CASSLGTSGGAPTDTQYF
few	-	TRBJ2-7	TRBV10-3	TGTGCCATCAGTGAGTATAGCGGCAGAACCTACGAGCAGTACTTC	CAISEYSGRTYEQYF
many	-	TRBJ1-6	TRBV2	TGTGCCAGCAAATCTAACTCCTGGGTCTATAATTCACCCCTCCACTTT	CASKSNSWVYNSPLHF
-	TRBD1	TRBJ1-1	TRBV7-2	TGTGCCAGCAGCTTCTTTGACAGGGTCACTGAAGCTTTCTTT	CASSFFDRVTEAFF
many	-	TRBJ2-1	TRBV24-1	TGTGCCACCTCCCGGTGGGGGAACAATGAGCAGTTCTTC	CATSRWGNNEQFF
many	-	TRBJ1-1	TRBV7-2	TGTGCCAGCAGCTTAAATCCCCCAGGGACTGGTACTGAAGCTTTCTTT	CASSLNPPGTGTEAFF